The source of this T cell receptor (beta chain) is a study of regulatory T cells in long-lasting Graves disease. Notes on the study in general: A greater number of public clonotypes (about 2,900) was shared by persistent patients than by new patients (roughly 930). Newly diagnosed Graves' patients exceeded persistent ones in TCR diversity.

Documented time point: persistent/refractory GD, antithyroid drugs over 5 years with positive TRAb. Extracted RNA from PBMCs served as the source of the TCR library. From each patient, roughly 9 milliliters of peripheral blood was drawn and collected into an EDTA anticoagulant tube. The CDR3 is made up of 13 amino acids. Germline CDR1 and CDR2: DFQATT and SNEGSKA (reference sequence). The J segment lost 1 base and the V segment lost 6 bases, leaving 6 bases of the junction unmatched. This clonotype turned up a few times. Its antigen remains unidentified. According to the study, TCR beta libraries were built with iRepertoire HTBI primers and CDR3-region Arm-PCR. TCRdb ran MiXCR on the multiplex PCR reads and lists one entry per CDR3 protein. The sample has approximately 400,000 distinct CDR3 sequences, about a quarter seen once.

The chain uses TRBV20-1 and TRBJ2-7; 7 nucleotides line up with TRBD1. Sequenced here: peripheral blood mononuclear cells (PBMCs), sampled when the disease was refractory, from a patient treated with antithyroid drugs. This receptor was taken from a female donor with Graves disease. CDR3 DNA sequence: TGCAGTGCCACAGGGGCTTCTTCCTACGAGCAGTACTTC. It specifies CSATGASSYEQYF.